This TCR beta chain was sequenced in a study of beta chain features in type 1 diabetes. Across the study: Patient and healthy donor groups were alike in age, gender and cell yields. Study outcomes and limitations: A moderate, significant TCRB CDR3 shortening appeared in type 1 diabetes across four CD4+ subsets. No resolution was reached here on whether HLA type influences TCRB rearrangement.

The authors reverse transcribed all of the isolated RNA, so sequencing captured expressed TCRB transcripts. Generated by immunoSEQ multiplex PCR, the TCRdb table keeps only in-frame clones and is missing some. Among 500,000 to 650,000 clones listed, under 15% were seen once. About this clone itself: What it binds is unknown.

This CDR3 has 13 residues. CDR1 and CDR2 from the germline V gene are SGHRS and YFSETQ. The ends were cut back, 4 bases at V and 0 bases at J, with 7 bases in the middle. Based on CD45RO/CCR7/CD25/CD127/CD95/CD27, CD4+ regulatory, stem cell-like memory, naive and central memory cells were sorted. Sequencing input: naive CD4+ T cells from blood. This receptor was identified in a man between 25 and 39 years old with type 1 diabetes. This rearrangement joins TRBV5-1 to TRBJ1-1; D ambiguous. CDR3 amino acids: CASSVTLNTEAFF. CDR3 DNA sequence: TGCGCCAGCAGCGTGACGTTGAACACTGAAGCTTTCTTT.